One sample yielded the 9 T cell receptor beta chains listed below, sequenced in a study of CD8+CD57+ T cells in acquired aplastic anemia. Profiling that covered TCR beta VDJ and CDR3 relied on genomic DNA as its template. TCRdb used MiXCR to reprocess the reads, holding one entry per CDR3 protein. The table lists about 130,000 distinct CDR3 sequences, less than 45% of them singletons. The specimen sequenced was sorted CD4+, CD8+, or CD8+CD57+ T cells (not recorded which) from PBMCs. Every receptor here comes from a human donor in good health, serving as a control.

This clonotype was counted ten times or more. CDR3 in amino acids: CSARDGLGQISNQPQHF. Here the CDR3 DNA reads TGCAGTGCTAGAGATGGCCTGGGACAGATTAGCAATCAGCCCCAGCATTTT. The chain is built from TRBV20-1 and TRBJ1-5; the match to TRBD1 covers 7 bases. The V gene's germline CDR1 is DFQATT and CDR2 SNEGSKA (reference sequence). The CDR3 loop spans 17 amino acids. Trimming removed 0 bases from V and 0 bases from J; junction bases left unmatched: 8.

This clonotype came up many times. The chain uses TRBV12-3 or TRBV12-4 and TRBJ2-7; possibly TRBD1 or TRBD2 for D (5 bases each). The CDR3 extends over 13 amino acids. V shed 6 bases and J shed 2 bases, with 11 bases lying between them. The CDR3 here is CASSLGTTYEQYF. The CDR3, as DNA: TGTGCCAGCAGCCTCGGGACCACCTACGAGCAGTACTTC.

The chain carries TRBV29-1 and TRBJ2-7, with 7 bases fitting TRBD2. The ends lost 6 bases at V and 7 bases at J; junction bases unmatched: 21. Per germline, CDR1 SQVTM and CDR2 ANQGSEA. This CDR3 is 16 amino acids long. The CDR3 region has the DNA TGCAGCGTGTCCTTGGGGAGGGACGGCGCGGGAGAGGAGCAGTACTTC. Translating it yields CSVSLGRDGAGEEQYF.

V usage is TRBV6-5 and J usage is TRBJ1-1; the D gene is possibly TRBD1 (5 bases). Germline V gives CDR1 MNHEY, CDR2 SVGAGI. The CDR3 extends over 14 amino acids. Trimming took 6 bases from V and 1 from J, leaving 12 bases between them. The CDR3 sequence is CASRSADKNTEAFF. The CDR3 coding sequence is TGTGCCAGCAGATCCGCGGACAAGAACACTGAAGCTTTCTTT.

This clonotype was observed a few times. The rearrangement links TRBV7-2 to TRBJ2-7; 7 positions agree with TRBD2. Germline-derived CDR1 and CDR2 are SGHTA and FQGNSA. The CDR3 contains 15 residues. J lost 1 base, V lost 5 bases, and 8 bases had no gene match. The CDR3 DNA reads TGTGCCAGCAGCCTAATGGGGGGAGGGTCCTACGAGCAGTACTTC. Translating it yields CASSLMGGGSYEQYF.

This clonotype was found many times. For the CDR3, the DNA is TGTGCCAGCAGCGCTCAGGACTCGCGCAATGAGCAGTTCTTC. Translation: CASSAQDSRNEQFF. The V and J genes are TRBV9 and TRBJ2-1; perhaps TRBD2 as D (5 bases). CDR1 SGDLS and CDR2 YYNGEE come from the germline V gene. This CDR3 is 14 amino acids long. The V gene lost 3 bases and the J gene lost 6 bases, with 13 bases spanning the gap.

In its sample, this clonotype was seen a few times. This CDR3 reads CASSPDRGRGNEQFF. In DNA, the CDR3 is TGTGCCAGCTCACCGGACAGGGGGCGTGGGAATGAGCAGTTCTTC. The chain joins TRBV18 to TRBJ2-1; 11 bases fit TRBD1. V was pared by 3 bases and J by 7 bases, with 5 bases of the junction left unmatched. Germline V gene lookup returns CDR1 KGHSH and CDR2 LQKENI. This CDR3 region has 15 residues.

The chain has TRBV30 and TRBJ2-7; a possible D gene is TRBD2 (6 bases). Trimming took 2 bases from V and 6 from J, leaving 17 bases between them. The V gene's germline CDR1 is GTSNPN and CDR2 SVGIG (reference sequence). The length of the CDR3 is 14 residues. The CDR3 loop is CAWSYGSSSGEQYF. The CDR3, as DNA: TGTGCCTGGAGTTACGGGAGTTCGTCCGGCGAGCAGTACTTC.

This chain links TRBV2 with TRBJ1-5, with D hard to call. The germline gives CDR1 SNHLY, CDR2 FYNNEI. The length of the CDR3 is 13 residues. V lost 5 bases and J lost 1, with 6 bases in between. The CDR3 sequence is CASSPSSNQPQHF. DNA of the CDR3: TGTGCCAGCAGTCCGAGCAGCAATCAGCCCCAGCATTTT.